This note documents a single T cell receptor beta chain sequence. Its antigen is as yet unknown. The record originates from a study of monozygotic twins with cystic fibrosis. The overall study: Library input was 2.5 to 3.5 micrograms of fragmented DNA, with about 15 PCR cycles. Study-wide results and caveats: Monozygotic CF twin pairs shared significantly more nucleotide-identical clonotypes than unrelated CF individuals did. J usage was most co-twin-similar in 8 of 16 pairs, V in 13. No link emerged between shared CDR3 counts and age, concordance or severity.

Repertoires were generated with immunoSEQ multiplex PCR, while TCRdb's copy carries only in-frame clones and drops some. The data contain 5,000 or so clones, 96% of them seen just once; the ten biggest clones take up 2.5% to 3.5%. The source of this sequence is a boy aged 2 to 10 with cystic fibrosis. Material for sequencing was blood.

CDR3 coding DNA: TGTGCCTGGAGCTATCAGAGGCACACTGAAGCTTTCTTT. Translation gives CAWSYQRHTEAFF. The chain uses TRBV30 and TRBJ1-1, with D unclear. The CDR3 is 13 amino acids. V was shortened by 3 bases and J by 3 bases, with 11 bases between the two germline ends. From germline, CDR1 is GTSNPN and CDR2 SVGIG (reference sequence).